Listed below are T cell receptor beta chains from one sample, sequenced in a study of monozygotic twins with inflammatory bowel disease. TCRdb reprocessed the 5' RACE reads; each CDR3 protein has one entry and no DNA is given. The specimen's table records roughly 330,000 distinct CDR3 sequences. Sequencing used blood. These receptors were obtained from a human donor with ulcerative colitis or Crohn's disease, or a healthy co-twin of an affected twin (not recorded which). Each CDR3 is given with its conserved first and last residue.

V	J	CDR3
TRBV27	TRBJ1-2	CASSLGGRQGDYGYTF
TRBV20-1	TRBJ2-7	CSAPEETVSYEQYF
TRBV28	TRBJ2-1	CASHRQGQGRHNEQFF
TRBV18	TRBJ2-1	CASSPGASGEQFF
TRBV5-1	TRBJ2-2	CASSLAGDTNTGELFF
TRBV2	TRBJ2-3	CASSGPGASGRASTDTQYF
TRBV9	TRBJ1-5	CASSVRDHQPQHF
TRBV15	TRBJ1-5	CATSRDLGQPQHF
TRBV6-7	TRBJ2-2	CASSFLGAGELFF
TRBV11-2	TRBJ2-3	CASSLEGAGYSTDTQYF
TRBV28	TRBJ1-3	CASSPSGTGAGNTIYF
TRBV20-1	TRBJ1-2	CSARGGTGSGYTF
TRBV7-2	TRBJ2-1	CASSPGGHEQFF
TRBV20-1	TRBJ2-4	CSAGRGVLAKNIQYF
TRBV6-5	TRBJ1-5	CASSSTGGINQPQHF
TRBV4-3	TRBJ2-2	CASSQDLAGGFGLVGELFF
TRBV4-3	TRBJ2-1	CASSQGGNNYNEQFF
TRBV5-1	TRBJ2-1	CASSLGTVLANNEQFF
TRBV2	TRBJ1-1	CASSYRTLNTEAFF
TRBV6-5	TRBJ2-7	CASVLGQNLLYEQYF
TRBV20-1	TRBJ2-3	CSAIKSGTSGGKRDTQYF
TRBV5-1	TRBJ2-7	CASSLGVTSYEQYF
TRBV20-1	TRBJ2-2	CSASLAGGNTGELFF
TRBV6-2/TRBV6-3	TRBJ2-1	CASSYSSGDNEQFF
TRBV24-1	TRBJ1-1	CRTGGVDTEAFF
TRBV4-3	TRBJ1-1	CASSHRQATNTEAFF
TRBV7-6	TRBJ2-3	CASSSVGRGPGGTQYF
TRBV4-3	TRBJ2-6	CASSQDPAGTASGANVLTF
TRBV20-1	TRBJ2-1	CSASGGAFLNEQFF
TRBV11-3	TRBJ2-2	CASSLGFGTGELFF
TRBV20-1	TRBJ2-7	CSARGQGRRRAGAYEQYF
TRBV7-9	TRBJ2-7	CASSWVDIRVAGDEQYF
TRBV5-4	TRBJ2-2	CASSRWDSPGELFF